This is a list of T cell receptor beta chains from one sample in a study of blood T cell repertoires in COVID-19. Data came from immunoSEQ multiplex PCR; TCRdb stores just in-frame clones and leaves some out. The data show 250,000 to 300,000 clones, with around 89% seen just once and 6% to 8% held by the top ten. Source material: peripheral blood. The receptor set was obtained from a woman in her fifties or sixties with COVID-19, enrolled during active disease. Each CDR3 is given with its conserved first and last residue. The D gene is left open where the match is weak. The size entry is marked missing in some rows and otherwise reads once, few, many or a size class.

- | TRBJ1-2 | - | TRBV18 | TGTGCCAGCTCACCGAACAGGGATGGGTATGGCTACACCTTC | CASSPNRDGYGYTF
few | TRBJ2-2 | - | TRBV5-1 | TGCGCCAGCAGCGTCCCCCGGGGGAACACCGGGGAGCTGTTTTTT | CASSVPRGNTGELFF
- | TRBJ2-1 | - | TRBV19 | TGTGCCAGTAGTATACAAGCATATCCCCCCTACAATGAGCAGTTCTTC | CASSIQAYPPYNEQFF
once | TRBJ2-3 | TRBD2 | TRBV2 | TGTGCCAGCAGGGCCCGGACTAGCGCACTCACAGATACGCAGTATTTT | CASRARTSALTDTQYF
- | TRBJ2-6 | TRBD1 | TRBV19 | TGTGCCAGTAGTGTGAGGGGGCCCTCTGGGGCCAACGTCCTGACTTTC | CASSVRGPSGANVLTF
once | TRBJ1-2 | - | TRBV5-1 | TGCGCCAGCAGCTTGGGGGACGGAGGGGCCGGCTACACCTTC | CASSLGDGGAGYTF
- | TRBJ2-7 | - | TRBV7-8 | TGTGCCAGCAGCCCACCCGGGACTCGCCGGTCCGAGCAGTACTTC | CASSPPGTRRSEQYF
- | TRBJ2-4 | - | TRBV6-2/TRBV6-3 | TGTGCCAGCAGTTACTCGTCGGCGGGACCGGGTGGTAACATTCAGTACTTC | CASSYSSAGPGGNIQYF
- | TRBJ1-2 | TRBD1 | TRBV19 | TGTGCCAGTAGTATGGGACAGCTCGGCTACACCTTC | CASSMGQLGYTF
- | TRBJ2-1 | TRBD2 | TRBV30 | TGTGCCTGGAGTGTACCTAGCGGGGGTTCCTACAATGAGCAGTTCTTC | CAWSVPSGGSYNEQFF
- | TRBJ2-1 | TRBD2 | TRBV6-2/TRBV6-3 | TGTGCCAGCAGCCTTGGACTAGCGGGAGGTTTCGATGAGCAGTTCTTC | CASSLGLAGGFDEQFF
- | TRBJ2-3 | - | TRBV24-1 | TGTGCCACCAGTGATTTAGGTCCAGGTCGCACAGATACGCAGTATTTT | CATSDLGPGRTDTQYF
- | TRBJ2-7 | TRBD1 | TRBV7-2 | TGTGCCAGCAGCTTATTCCAGGGGGCCTACGAGCAGTACTTC | CASSLFQGAYEQYF
- | TRBJ2-5 | TRBD2 | TRBV15 | TGTGCCACCAGCAGGGACCGCGGGAGTGAGACCCAGTACTTC | CATSRDRGSETQYF
- | TRBJ2-1 | - | TRBV3-1/TRBV3-2 | TGTGCCACAATCTCTAGCGAGTCCTACAATGAGCAGTTCTTC | CATISSESYNEQFF
- | TRBJ2-1 | TRBD2 | TRBV11-2 | TGTGCCAGCAGCCCGCGGACTAGCGGGAGCAATGAGCAGTTCTTC | CASSPRTSGSNEQFF
- | TRBJ2-5 | - | TRBV11-3 | TGTGCCAGCAGCCCACACAAGCGGATTCAAGAGACCCAGTACTTC | CASSPHKRIQETQYF
- | TRBJ1-1 | - | TRBV15 | TGTGCCACCAGCAGAGCGCCGGGAGCGGGGACTGAAGCTTTCTTT | CATSRAPGAGTEAFF
- | TRBJ1-1 | TRBD1 | TRBV7-9 | TGTGCCAGCAGCTACGACAGGGACCTTAGGAACACTGAAGCTTTCTTT | CASSYDRDLRNTEAFF
- | TRBJ2-6 | TRBD1 | TRBV19 | TGTGCCAGTAGTAGGCAGGGGGCTACTGGGGCCAACGTCCTGACTTTC | CASSRQGATGANVLTF
- | TRBJ1-1 | TRBD1 | TRBV19 | TGTGCCAGTAGTATGTATGGGACAGGGGTGAACACTGAAGCTTTCTTT | CASSMYGTGVNTEAFF
- | TRBJ2-3 | TRBD1 | TRBV4-1 | TGCGCCAGCAGCCAAGAGGCAGTGGGACAGGAGAGCACAGATACGCAGTATTTT | CASSQEAVGQESTDTQYF
- | TRBJ1-1 | - | TRBV6-1 | TGTGCCAGCAGTGAACGGAGGGGAGGCGGCACTGAAGCTTTCTTT | CASSERRGGGTEAFF
- | TRBJ2-2 | TRBD1 | TRBV4-1 | TGCGCCAGCAGCCTTTTCGGGACAGCGAACACCGGGGAGCTGTTTTTT | CASSLFGTANTGELFF
- | TRBJ2-7 | TRBD1 | TRBV5-5 | TGTGCCAGCACTATGCGACAGGGGAGAGACGAGCAGTACTTC | CASTMRQGRDEQYF
- | TRBJ1-6 | - | TRBV10-3 | TGTGCCATCAGTGCATTGGCGGGGAGTTCACCCCTCCACTTT | CAISALAGSSPLHF
- | TRBJ2-6 | - | TRBV6-5 | TGTGCCAGCAGCCGCTCTGGGGCCAACGTCCTGACTTTC | CASSRSGANVLTF
- | TRBJ1-2 | - | TRBV18 | TGTGCCAGCTCACCCGGACAGACTCTCTATGGCTACACCTTC | CASSPGQTLYGYTF
- | TRBJ1-2 | - | TRBV2 | TGTGCCAGCAGTGAACGCCCAATAGGGGACTATGGCTACACCTTC | CASSERPIGDYGYTF
- | TRBJ1-2 | - | TRBV6-1 | TGTGCCAGCAGTGTCTACGATTCCCACGCTAACTATGGCTACACCTTC | CASSVYDSHANYGYTF
- | TRBJ2-5 | - | TRBV7-9 | TGTGCCAACCCATTACACAGGGAACAAGAGACCCAGTACTTC | CANPLHREQETQYF
- | TRBJ2-7 | - | TRBV7-7 | TGTGCTAGCAGCCCTACCGGAGGGGCCGAGCAGTACTTC | CASSPTGGAEQYF
- | TRBJ2-1 | TRBD2 | TRBV5-1 | TGCGCCAGCAGCTTGATTACTAGCGGGAGTAGTGAGCAGTTCTTC | CASSLITSGSSEQFF
few | TRBJ2-1 | - | TRBV4-3 | TGCGCCAGCAGCTACAGGGCAGGGAGCTCCTACAATGAGCAGTTCTTC | CASSYRAGSSYNEQFF
- | TRBJ2-7 | - | TRBV29-1 | TGCAGCGTCGGACAGGGAGGGACCGTATACGAGCAGTACTTC | CSVGQGGTVYEQYF
- | TRBJ1-4 | TRBD1 | TRBV25-1 | TGTGCCAGCAGTAGGACAGGGTATGAAAAACTGTTTTTT | CASSRTGYEKLFF
- | TRBJ2-7 | TRBD1 | TRBV11-3 | TGTGCCAGCAGCTTATCAACGGGACAGGGAAGCTACGAGCAGTACTTC | CASSLSTGQGSYEQYF
- | TRBJ2-1 | - | TRBV29-1 | TGCAGCGTTGAAAGGAGGAATGAGCAGTTCTTC | CSVERRNEQFF
- | TRBJ2-3 | TRBD2 | TRBV10-1 | TGCGCCAGCAGGGGAGCGGGAGGTGAAACAGATACGCAGTATTTT | CASRGAGGETDTQYF
- | TRBJ1-2 | - | TRBV9 | TGTGCCAGCAGCGTAGAAATCCAGGGGAAGATCGGCTACACCTTC | CASSVEIQGKIGYTF
- | TRBJ2-1 | TRBD2 | TRBV16 | TGTGCCAGCAGCCAAGGGCCTAGCGGGAGAGTCAATGAGCAGTTCTTC | CASSQGPSGRVNEQFF
- | TRBJ1-1 | - | TRBV7-2 | TGTGCCAGCAGTTTCAGCGAGAAAACTGAAGCTTTCTTT | CASSFSEKTEAFF
- | TRBJ2-5 | TRBD2 | TRBV6-2/TRBV6-3 | TGTGCCAGCAGTTATAGGGGAGCGGGACAAGAGACCCAGTACTTC | CASSYRGAGQETQYF
- | TRBJ2-3 | - | TRBV4-1 | TGCGCCAGCAGCCAATTAGCGGCCGGCACAGATACGCAGTATTTT | CASSQLAAGTDTQYF
- | TRBJ1-2 | - | TRBV11-3 | TGTGCCAGCAGCTTAGGGTTCGGGGGATCCTATGGCTACACCTTC | CASSLGFGGSYGYTF
- | TRBJ2-1 | - | TRBV24-1 | TGTGCCACCAGTGATTCCCGGAGGGGCTACAATGAGCAGTTCTTC | CATSDSRRGYNEQFF
- | TRBJ1-5 | - | TRBV12-5 | TGTGCTAGTGGTTTGGTATCGAACGGGAATCAGCCCCAGCATTTT | CASGLVSNGNQPQHF
- | TRBJ1-1 | TRBD1 | TRBV2 | TGTGCCAGCAGTCCCGGGACAGGGGATACTGAAGCTTTCTTT | CASSPGTGDTEAFF
- | TRBJ2-7 | TRBD2 | TRBV4-2 | TGTGCCAGCAGCCAGCTAGCGGGAGCAAGGTACGAGCAGTACTTC | CASSQLAGARYEQYF
- | TRBJ1-1 | - | TRBV25-1 | TGTGCCAGCAGGGCCGGCGGTACTGAAGCTTTCTTT | CASRAGGTEAFF
- | TRBJ2-7 | - | TRBV6-6 | TGTGCCAGCAGTTACTCTCAGGGTTCGGCCGAGCAGTACTTC | CASSYSQGSAEQYF
- | TRBJ1-1 | TRBD1 | TRBV29-1 | TGCAGCGCAAGGGGACAGACCCTGAACACTGAAGCTTTCTTT | CSARGQTLNTEAFF
- | TRBJ1-5 | TRBD1 | TRBV7-6 | TGTGCCAGCAGCCTGGCGGGGGGACAGGGGACTCAGCCCCAGCATTTT | CASSLAGGQGTQPQHF
- | TRBJ2-1 | - | TRBV19 | TGTGCCAGTAGTATGCTAGACTCCTACAATGAGCAGTTCTTC | CASSMLDSYNEQFF
- | TRBJ1-2 | - | TRBV15 | TGTGCCACCAGCAGAGATCCCGGGAGTCTAGGCTACACCTTC | CATSRDPGSLGYTF
once | TRBJ2-6 | TRBD1 | TRBV7-6 | TGTGCCAGCACCAACATTTGGCGGGACAGGGCTGGGGCCAACGTCCTGACTTTC | CASTNIWRDRAGANVLTF
- | TRBJ2-5 | - | TRBV5-1 | TGCGCCAGCAGCTCTCCCTTACAAGAGACCCAGTACTTC | CASSSPLQETQYF
few | TRBJ2-7 | TRBD2 | TRBV5-4 | TGTGCCAGCAGCCCCGTACGGACTAGCGGGAGGGAAATCGAGCAGTACTTC | CASSPVRTSGREIEQYF